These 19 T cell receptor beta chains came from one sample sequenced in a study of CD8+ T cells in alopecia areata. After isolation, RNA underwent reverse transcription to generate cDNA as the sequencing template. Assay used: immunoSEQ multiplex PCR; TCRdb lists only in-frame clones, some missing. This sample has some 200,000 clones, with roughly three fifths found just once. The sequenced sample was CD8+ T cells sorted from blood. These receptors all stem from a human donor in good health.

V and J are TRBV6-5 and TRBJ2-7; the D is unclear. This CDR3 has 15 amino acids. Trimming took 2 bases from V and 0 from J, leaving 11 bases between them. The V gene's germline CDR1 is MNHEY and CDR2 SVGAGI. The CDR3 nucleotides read TGTGCCAGCAGTTACCACGCGGATAGCTCCTACGAGCAGTACTTC. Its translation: CASSYHADSSYEQYF.

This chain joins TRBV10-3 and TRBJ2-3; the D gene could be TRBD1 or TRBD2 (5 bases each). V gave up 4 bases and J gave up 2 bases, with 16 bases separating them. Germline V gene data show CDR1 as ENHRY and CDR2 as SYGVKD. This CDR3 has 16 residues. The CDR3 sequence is CAISGSLEGPTDTQYF. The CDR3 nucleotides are TGTGCCATCAGTGGATCCTTAGAGGGGCCCACAGATACGCAGTATTTT.

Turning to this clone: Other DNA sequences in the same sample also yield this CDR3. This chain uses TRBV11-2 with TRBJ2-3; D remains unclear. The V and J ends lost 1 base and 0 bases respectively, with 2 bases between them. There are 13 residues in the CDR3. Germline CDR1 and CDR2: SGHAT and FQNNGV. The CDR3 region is CASSLGSTDTQYF. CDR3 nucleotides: TGTGCCAGCAGCTTAGGGAGCACAGATACGCAGTATTTT.

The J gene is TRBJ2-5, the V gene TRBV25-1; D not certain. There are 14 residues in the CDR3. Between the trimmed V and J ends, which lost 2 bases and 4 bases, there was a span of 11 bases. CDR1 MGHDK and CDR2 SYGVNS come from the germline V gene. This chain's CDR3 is CASSEIGVSETQYF. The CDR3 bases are TGTGCCAGCAGTGAAATTGGGGTCTCAGAGACCCAGTACTTC.

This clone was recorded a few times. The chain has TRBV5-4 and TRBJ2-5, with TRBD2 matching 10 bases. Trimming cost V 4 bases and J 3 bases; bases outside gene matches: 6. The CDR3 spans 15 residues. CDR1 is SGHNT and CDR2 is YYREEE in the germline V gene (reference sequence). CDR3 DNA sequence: TGTGCCAGCAGCCTCCCGCTAGCGGGGGAAGAGACCCAGTACTTC. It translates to CASSLPLAGEETQYF.

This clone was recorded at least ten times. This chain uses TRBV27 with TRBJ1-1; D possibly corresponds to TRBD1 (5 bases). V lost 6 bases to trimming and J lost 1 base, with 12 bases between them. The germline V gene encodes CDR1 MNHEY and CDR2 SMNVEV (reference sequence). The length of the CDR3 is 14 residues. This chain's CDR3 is CASRLVGPNTEAFF. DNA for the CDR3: TGTGCCAGCAGACTAGTGGGGCCGAACACTGAAGCTTTCTTT.

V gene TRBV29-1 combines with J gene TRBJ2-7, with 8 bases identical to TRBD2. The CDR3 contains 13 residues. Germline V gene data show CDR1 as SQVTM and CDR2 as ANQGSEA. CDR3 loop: CRMWAGGPYEQYF. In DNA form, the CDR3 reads TGCAGGATGTGGGCGGGGGGTCCTTACGAGCAGTACTTC.

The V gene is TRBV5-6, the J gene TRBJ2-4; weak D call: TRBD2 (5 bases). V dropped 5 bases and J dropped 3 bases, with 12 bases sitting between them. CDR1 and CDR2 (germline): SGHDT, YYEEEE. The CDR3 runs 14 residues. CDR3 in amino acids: CASSQERSKNIQYF. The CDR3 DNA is TGTGCCAGCAGTCAAGAGCGGAGCAAAAACATTCAGTACTTC.

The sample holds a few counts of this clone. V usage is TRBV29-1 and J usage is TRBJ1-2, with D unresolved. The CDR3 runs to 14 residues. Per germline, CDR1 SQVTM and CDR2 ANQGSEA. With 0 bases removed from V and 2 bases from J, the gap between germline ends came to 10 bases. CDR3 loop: CSVEDPRENYGYTF. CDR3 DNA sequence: TGCAGCGTTGAAGATCCCAGAGAGAACTATGGCTACACCTTC.

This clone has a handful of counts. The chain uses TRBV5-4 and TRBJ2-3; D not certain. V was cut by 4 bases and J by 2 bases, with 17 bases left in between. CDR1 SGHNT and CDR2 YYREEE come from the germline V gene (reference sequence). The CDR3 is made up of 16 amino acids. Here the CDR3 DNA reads TGTGCCAGCAGCGGTGACTCGTACCTCACCACAGATACGCAGTATTTT. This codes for CASSGDSYLTTDTQYF.

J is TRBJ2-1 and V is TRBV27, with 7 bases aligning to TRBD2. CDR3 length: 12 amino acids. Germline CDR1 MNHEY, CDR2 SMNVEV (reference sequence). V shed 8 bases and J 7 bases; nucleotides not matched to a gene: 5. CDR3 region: CASASGGNEQFF. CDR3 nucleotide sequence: TGTGCCAGCGCTTCGGGGGGAAATGAGCAGTTCTTC.

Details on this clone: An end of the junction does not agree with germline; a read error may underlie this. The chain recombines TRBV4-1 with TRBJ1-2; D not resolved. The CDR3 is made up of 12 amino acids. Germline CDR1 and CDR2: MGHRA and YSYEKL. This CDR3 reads CASRQGGNGYTF. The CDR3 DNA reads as TGCGCCAGCCGCCAAGGAGGGAATGGCTACACCTTC.

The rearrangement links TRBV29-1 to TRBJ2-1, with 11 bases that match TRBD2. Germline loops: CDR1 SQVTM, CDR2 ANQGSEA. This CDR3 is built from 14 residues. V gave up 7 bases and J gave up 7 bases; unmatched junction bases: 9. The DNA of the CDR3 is TGCAGCGCCCCCGGGCTAGCGGGGGGAAATGAGCAGTTCTTC. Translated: CSAPGLAGGNEQFF.

CDR3 residues: CASSQERGPQYF. In nucleotides, the CDR3 is TGTGCCAGCAGTCAGGAGCGGGGCCCACAGTATTTT. V and J are TRBV6-5 and TRBJ2-3, with TRBD2 matching 7 bases. Germline V gene data show CDR1 as MNHEY and CDR2 as SVGAGI. V shed 5 bases, J shed 12 bases, and the junction held 8 bases outside the gene matches. The CDR3 length is 12 residues.

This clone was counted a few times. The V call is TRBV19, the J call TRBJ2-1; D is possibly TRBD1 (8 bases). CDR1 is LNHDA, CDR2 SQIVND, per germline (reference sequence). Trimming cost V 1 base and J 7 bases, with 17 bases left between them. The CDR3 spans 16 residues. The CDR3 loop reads CASSIGSTGGGNEQFF. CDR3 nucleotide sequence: TGTGCCAGTAGTATAGGGTCTACAGGGGGAGGGAATGAGCAGTTCTTC.

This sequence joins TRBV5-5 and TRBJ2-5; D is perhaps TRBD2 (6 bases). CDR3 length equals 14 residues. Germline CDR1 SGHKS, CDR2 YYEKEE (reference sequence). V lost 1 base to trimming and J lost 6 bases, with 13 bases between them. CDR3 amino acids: CASSLTGDWKTQYF. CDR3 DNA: TGTGCCAGCAGCTTGACCGGGGACTGGAAGACCCAGTACTTC.

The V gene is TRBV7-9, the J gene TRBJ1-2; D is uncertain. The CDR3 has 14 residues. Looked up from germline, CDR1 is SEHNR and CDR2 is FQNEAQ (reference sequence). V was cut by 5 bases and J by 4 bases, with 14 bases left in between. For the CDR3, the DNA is TGTGCCAGCAGCCCCGACGGATTTCTCTATGGCTACACCTTC. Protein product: CASSPDGFLYGYTF.

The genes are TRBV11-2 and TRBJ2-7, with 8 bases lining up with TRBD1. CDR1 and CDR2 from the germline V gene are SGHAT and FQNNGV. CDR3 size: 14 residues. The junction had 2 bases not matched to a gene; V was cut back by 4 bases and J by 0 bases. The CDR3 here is CASSSGTGSYEQYF. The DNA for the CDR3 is TGTGCCAGCAGCTCCGGGACAGGCTCCTACGAGCAGTACTTC.

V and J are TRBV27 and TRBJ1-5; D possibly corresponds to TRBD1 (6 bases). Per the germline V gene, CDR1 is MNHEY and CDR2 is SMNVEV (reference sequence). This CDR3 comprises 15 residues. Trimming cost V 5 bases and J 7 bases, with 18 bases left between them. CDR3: CASSPQGGQGQPQHF. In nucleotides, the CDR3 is TGTGCCAGCAGTCCCCAAGGGGGGCAAGGGCAGCCCCAGCATTTT.